The following is a TCR beta chain sequence with its context. As every portion of the isolated RNA was reverse transcribed, the sequencing read expressed TCRB transcripts. Sequenced by immunoSEQ multiplex PCR; TCRdb stores in-frame clones only, minus some. The sample lists tens of thousands of clones, roughly 34% occurring once. This sample was included in a study of beta chain features in type 1 diabetes. CDR1 and CDR2 (germline): GTSNPN, SVGIG (reference sequence). There are 14 residues in the CDR3. V lost 2 bases to trimming and J lost 6 bases, with 11 bases between them. This clonotype was sampled from a woman between 18 and 29 years old in good health. The sample was stem cell memory CD4+ T cells from blood. The chain uses TRBV30 and TRBJ1-6; D is perhaps TRBD1 (5 bases). CDR3 nucleotide sequence: TGTGCCTGGAGTTTCCAGGGTGGTAATTCACCCCTCCACTTT. Translating gives CAWSFQGGNSPLHF. Full variable domain (outside the CDR3, taken from reference TRBV30 and TRBJ1-6): SQTIHQWPATLVQPVGSPLSLECTVEGTSNPNLYWYRQAAGRGLQLLFYSVGIGQISSEVPQNLSASRPQDRQFILSSKKLLLSDSGFYLCAWSFQGGNSPLHFGNGTRLTVT.